The 8 T cell receptor beta chains given below trace back to one sample, sequenced in a study of CD8 T cells in Susac syndrome. The RNA input was 0.5 to 1 ug, and it was reverse transcribed with random hexamers. TCRdb independently ran MiXCR on the immunoSEQ multiplex PCR reads; one entry per CDR3 protein. The table shows about 400,000 distinct CDR3 sequences, with 75% to 90% occurring only once. Sample: CD8+ T cells from PBMCs. The receptors were gathered from a human donor with multiple sclerosis.

This chain joins TRBV12-3 or TRBV12-4 and TRBJ2-3, with D unclear. Trimming took 5 bases from V and 4 from J, leaving 13 bases between them. The CDR3 has 14 residues. The CDR3 region is CASSPPDFPDTQYF. CDR3 nucleotides: TGTGCCAGCAGTCCTCCCGACTTTCCAGATACGCAGTATTTT.

V gene TRBV25-1 combines with J gene TRBJ1-1, with D possibly TRBD1 on 6 matching bases. This CDR3 region has 17 residues. Per germline, CDR1 MGHDK and CDR2 SYGVNS. Trimming cost V 3 bases and J 6 bases, with 23 bases left between them. The CDR3 here is CASSDPRGGPGLSEAFF. In DNA form, the CDR3 reads TGTGCCAGCAGTGACCCCCGGGGGGGGCCAGGGCTGTCTGAAGCTTTCTTT.

This chain connects TRBV19 to TRBJ2-2, with TRBD1 matching 9 bases. Germline V gives CDR1 LNHDA, CDR2 SQIVND (reference sequence). This CDR3 contains 15 residues. V was clipped by 2 bases and J by 5 bases; unmatched bases: 3. The CDR3 is CASSISGTGTGELFF. DNA for the CDR3: TGTGCCAGTAGTATATCCGGGACAGGGACCGGGGAGCTGTTTTTT.

The chain combines TRBV27 with TRBJ2-5; TRBD2 aligns across 8 bases. CDR3 length: 18 residues. Germline V lookup: CDR1 MNHEY, CDR2 SMNVEV (reference sequence). V lost 6 bases and J lost 4; bases outside the gene matches: 19. The CDR3 coding sequence is TGTGCCAGCAGCTTAGCGGCGGGGGGCCTACCTGGGGGAGAGACCCAGTACTTC. This encodes CASSLAAGGLPGGETQYF.

This chain uses TRBV10-2 with TRBJ2-2; D unclear. Germline CDR1 WSHSY, CDR2 SAAADI. This CDR3 spans 12 amino acids. Trimming removed 6 bases at V and 6 bases at J, with 8 bases between. Here the CDR3 reads CASREQAGELFF. CDR3 sequence (DNA): TGCGCCAGCAGGGAGCAGGCCGGGGAGCTGTTTTTT.

The chain uses TRBV7-9 and TRBJ1-3, with D possibly matching TRBD1 (5 bases). This CDR3 is 12 amino acids long. Germline CDR1 is SEHNR and CDR2 is FQNEAQ (reference sequence). V gave up 5 bases and J gave up 10 bases, with 12 bases separating them. The CDR3, as DNA: TGTGCCAGCAGCCTTCTCGGGGGGACCATATATTTT. Its translation: CASSLLGGTIYF.

The chain employs TRBV29-1 and TRBJ2-1; TRBD2 agrees at 14 bases. V shed 6 bases and J 6 bases; nucleotides not matched to a gene: 13. Germline V gene sequence: CDR1 SQVTM, CDR2 ANQGSEA. This CDR3 has 17 residues. In nucleotides, the CDR3 is TGCAGCGTCGAGGGACTAGCGGGAGTCCCGGGGGGCAATGAGCAGTTCTTC. Encoded protein: CSVEGLAGVPGGNEQFF.

The rearrangement uses TRBV13 and TRBJ2-2; D not resolved. The germline V gene has CDR1 PRHDT and CDR2 FYEKMQ (reference sequence). V gave up 4 bases and J gave up 10 bases, with 10 bases separating them. The CDR3 sequence is 12 residues long. CDR3 protein: CASSWVRAELFF. The CDR3 region has the DNA TGTGCCAGCAGCTGGGTTAGGGCGGAGCTGTTTTTT.